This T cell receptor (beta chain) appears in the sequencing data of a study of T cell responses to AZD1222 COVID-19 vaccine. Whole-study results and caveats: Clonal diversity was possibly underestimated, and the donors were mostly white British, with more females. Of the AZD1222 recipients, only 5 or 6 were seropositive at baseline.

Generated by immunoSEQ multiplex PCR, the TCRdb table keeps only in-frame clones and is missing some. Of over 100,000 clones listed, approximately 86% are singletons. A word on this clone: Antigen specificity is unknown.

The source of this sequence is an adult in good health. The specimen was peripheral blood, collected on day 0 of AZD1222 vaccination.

The CDR3 region is CATQTGQGVGSIEKLFF. The CDR3 DNA reads TGTGCCACGCAAACGGGACAGGGCGTCGGTTCAATTGAAAAACTGTTTTTT. J is TRBJ1-4 and V is TRBV28; 9 bases are shared with TRBD1. Trimming took 10 bases from V and 7 from J; bases not matched to a gene: 19. The CDR3 length is 17 residues. Germline lookup yields CDR1 MDHEN and CDR2 SYDVKM.